The present entry profiles one T cell receptor beta chain with its context. The antigen remains undetermined. CDR1 and CDR2 (germline): SGHKS, YYEKEE (reference sequence). This CDR3 comprises 13 residues. This sample was included in a study of T cells expressing NK-cell markers. Study-wide findings and caveats: Five or six donors showed dominant NKG2C+ clonotypes comprising roughly 1.0-7.5% of their CD8+ T cells.

TCRdb re-called the 5' RACE reads and catalogs CDR3 proteins one per entry, DNA excluded. This table holds more than 250,000 distinct CDR3 sequences. Sequences were obtained from blood T cells: a sorted CD56 or NKG2C T cell subset, CD4+ or CD8+ T cells, or bulk PBMC T cells (not recorded which). The receptor comes from a man aged 18 to 30 in good health. The chain links TRBV5-5 to TRBJ2-1. This chain's CDR3 is CASSLEVYHEQFF. The full variable domain, in which reference TRBV5-5 and TRBJ2-1 provide the parts outside the CDR3, is DAGVTQSPTHLIKTRGQQVTLRCSPISGHKSVSWYQQVLGQGPQFIFQYYEKEERGRGNFPDRFSARQFPNYSSELNVNALLLGDSALYLCASSLEVYHEQFFGPGTRLTVL.